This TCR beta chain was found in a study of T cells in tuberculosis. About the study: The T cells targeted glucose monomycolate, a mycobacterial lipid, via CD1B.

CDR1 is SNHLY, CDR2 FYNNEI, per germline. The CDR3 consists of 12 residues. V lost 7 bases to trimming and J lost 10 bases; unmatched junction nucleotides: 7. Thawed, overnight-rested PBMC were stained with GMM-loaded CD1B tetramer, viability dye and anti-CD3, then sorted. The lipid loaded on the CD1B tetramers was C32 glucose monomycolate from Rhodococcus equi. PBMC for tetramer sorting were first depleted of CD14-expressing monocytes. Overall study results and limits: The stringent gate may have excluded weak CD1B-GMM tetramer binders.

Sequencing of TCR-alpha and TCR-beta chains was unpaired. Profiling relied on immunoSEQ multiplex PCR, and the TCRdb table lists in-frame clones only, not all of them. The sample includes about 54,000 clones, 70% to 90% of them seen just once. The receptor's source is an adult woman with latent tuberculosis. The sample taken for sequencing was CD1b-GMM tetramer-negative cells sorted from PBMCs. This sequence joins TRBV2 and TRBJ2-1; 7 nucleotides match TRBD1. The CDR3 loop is CASTYRGSEQFF. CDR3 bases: TGTGCCAGCACCTACAGGGGATCGGAGCAGTTCTTC.